This T cell receptor beta chain was identified during a study of blood T cell repertoires in COVID-19. Study context: From T cells, B-cell-depleted T cells, or PBMCs came the material, which was cDNA or gDNA.

CDR3 length equals 16 residues. From germline, CDR1 is ENHRY and CDR2 SYGVKD. With 5 bases removed from V and 2 bases from J, the gap between germline ends came to 16 bases. How the authors handled the data: Amplification of reference gene primers provided the estimated nucleated cell counts. Repertoires were generated with immunoSEQ multiplex PCR, while TCRdb's copy carries only in-frame clones and drops some. V, J and clone size are those of that table, while D and trimming were read from the DNA. This sample carries about 50,000 clones, around 90% of them seen once, and the ten largest clones take roughly 13%.

The receptor was derived from a human donor with active COVID-19. The donor label of this sample is uncertain. Sequences were obtained from peripheral blood. The chain recombines TRBV10-3 with TRBJ1-5; the D gene is possibly TRBD1 (5 bases). The CDR3 DNA reads as TGTGCCATCAGTCCCGGGAGCCAGGGTCGCAATCAGCCCCAGCATTTT. Its protein is CAISPGSQGRNQPQHF.